This T cell receptor (beta chain) comes out of a study of monozygotic twins with inflammatory bowel disease. The CDR3 has 15 amino acids. CDR1 is SGHRS, CDR2 YFSETQ, per germline. TCRdb re-called the 5' RACE reads and catalogs CDR3 proteins one per entry, DNA excluded. Its clone listing holds fewer than 200,000 distinct CDR3 sequences. The sequenced sample consisted of blood. The TCR originated in a human donor with ulcerative colitis or Crohn's disease, or a healthy co-twin of an affected twin (not recorded which). V and J are TRBV5-1 and TRBJ2-7; TCRdb calls TRBD2, which cannot be checked without DNA. CDR3 amino acids: CASSLASGSYYEQYF.